This is a list of T cell receptor beta chains from one sample in a study of blood T cell repertoires in COVID-19. Using immunoSEQ multiplex PCR, the repertoire was profiled, and TCRdb retains in-frame clones only, with some absent. The data hold approximately 150,000 clones, with more than 75% observed a single time. Sequences were obtained from peripheral blood. The source of these receptors is a woman between 45 and 60 years old with acute or convalescent COVID-19. The conserved cysteine and the conserved F or W are not part of the CDR3 here.

j_gene | v_gene | CDR3aa
TRBJ2-6 | TRBV6-2/TRBV6-3 | ASSLRGSGANVLT
TRBJ2-1 | TRBV10-3 | AISESGLAEYNEQF
TRBJ2-1 | TRBV10-3 | ATERGGNNEQF
TRBJ1-4 | TRBV5-1 | ASSSNTGLSEKLF
TRBJ1-5 | TRBV19 | ASRARGGAREDQPQH
TRBJ2-3 | TRBV12-3/TRBV12-4 | ASSVLAADTQY
TRBJ2-3 | TRBV11-2 | ASSLGRSGGAWPDTQY
TRBJ2-5 | TRBV19 | ASSPLVGETQY
TRBJ2-2 | TRBV11-3 | ASSFRQGQTGELF
TRBJ2-1 | TRBV19 | ASSFAGGQYNEQF
TRBJ2-1 | TRBV6-1 | ASSARLAGPIYNEQF
TRBJ2-3 | TRBV7-3 | ASSMLGTDTQY
TRBJ1-2 | TRBV28 | ASSLARQGSYGYT
TRBJ1-6 | TRBV19 | ASSRGNGHSPLH